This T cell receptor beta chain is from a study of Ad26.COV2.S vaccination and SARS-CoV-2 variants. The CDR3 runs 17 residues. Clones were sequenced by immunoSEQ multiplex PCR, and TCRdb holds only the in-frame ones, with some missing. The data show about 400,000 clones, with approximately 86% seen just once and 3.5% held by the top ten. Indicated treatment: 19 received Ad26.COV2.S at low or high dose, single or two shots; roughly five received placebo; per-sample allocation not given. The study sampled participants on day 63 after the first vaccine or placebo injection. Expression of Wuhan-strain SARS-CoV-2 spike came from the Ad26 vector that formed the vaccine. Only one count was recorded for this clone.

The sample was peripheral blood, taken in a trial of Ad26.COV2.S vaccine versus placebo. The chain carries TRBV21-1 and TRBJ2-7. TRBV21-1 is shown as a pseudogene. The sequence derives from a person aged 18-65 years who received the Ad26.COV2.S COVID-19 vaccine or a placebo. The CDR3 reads CASSNEWGAQGGYEQYF. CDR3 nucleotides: TGTGCCAGCAGCAACGAATGGGGGGCGCAGGGCGGCTACGAGCAGTACTTC.